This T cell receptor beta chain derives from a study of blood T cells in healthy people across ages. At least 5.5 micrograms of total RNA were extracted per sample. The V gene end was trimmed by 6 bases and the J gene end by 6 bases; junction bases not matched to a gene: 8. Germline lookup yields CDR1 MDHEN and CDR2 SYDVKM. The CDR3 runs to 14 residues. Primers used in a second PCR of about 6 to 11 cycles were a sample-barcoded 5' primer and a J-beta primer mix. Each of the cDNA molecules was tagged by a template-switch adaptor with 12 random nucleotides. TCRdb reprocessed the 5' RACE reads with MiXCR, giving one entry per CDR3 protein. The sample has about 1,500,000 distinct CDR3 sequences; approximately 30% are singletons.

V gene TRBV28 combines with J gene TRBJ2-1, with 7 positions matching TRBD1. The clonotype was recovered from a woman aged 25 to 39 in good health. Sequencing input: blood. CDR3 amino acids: CASSLLDRVNEQFF. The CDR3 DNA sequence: TGTGCCAGCAGCCTTCTAGACAGGGTCAATGAGCAGTTCTTC.